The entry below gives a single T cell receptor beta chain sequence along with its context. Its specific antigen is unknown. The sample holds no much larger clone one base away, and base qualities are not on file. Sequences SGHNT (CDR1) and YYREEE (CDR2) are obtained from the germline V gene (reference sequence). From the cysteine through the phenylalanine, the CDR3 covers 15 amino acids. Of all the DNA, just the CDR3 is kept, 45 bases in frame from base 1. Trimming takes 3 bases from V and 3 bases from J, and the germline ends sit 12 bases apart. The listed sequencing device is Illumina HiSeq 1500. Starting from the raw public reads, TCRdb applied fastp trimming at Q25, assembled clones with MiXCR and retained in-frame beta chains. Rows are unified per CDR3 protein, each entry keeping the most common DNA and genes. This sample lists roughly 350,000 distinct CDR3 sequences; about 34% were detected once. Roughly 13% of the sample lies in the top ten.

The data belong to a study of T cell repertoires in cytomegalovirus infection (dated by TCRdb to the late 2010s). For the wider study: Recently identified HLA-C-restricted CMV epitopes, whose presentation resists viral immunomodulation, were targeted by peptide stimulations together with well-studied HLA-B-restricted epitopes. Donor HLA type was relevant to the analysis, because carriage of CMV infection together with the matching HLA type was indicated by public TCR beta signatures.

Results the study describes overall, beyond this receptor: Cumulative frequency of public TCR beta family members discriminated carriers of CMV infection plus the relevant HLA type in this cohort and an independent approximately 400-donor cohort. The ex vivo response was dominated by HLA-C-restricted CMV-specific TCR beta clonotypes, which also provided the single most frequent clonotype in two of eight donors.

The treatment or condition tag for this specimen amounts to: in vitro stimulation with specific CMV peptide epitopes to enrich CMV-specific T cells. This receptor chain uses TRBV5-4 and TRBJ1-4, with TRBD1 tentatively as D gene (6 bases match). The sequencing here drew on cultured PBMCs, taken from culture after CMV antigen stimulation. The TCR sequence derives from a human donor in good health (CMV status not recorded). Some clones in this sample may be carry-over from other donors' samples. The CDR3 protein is CASSSRDTANEKLFF. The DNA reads TGTGCCAGCAGCTCGAGGGACACTGCTAATGAAAAACTGTTTTTT.